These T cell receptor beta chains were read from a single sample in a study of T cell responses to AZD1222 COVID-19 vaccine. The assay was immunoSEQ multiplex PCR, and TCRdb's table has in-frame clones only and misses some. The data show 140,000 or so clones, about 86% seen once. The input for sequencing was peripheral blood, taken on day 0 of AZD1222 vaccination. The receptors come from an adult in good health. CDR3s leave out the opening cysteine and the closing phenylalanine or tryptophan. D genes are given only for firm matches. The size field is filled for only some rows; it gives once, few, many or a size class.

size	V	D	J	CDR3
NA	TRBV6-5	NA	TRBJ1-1	ASGYREYTEAF
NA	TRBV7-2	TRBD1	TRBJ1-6	ASSTLKQGGISPLH
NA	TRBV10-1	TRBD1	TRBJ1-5	ASSESPGGQPQH
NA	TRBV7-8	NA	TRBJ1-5	ASSLEDSNQPQH
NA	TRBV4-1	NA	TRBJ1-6	ASSPSGFSPLH
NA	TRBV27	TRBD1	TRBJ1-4	ASSFGQGNEKLF
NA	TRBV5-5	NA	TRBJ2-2	ASSLPGRNLAGELF
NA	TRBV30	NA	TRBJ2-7	AWEETYEQY
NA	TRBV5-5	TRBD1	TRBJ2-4	ASSLLNRDRVVKNIQY
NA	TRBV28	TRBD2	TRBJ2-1	ASSPGLPGLAGYNEQF
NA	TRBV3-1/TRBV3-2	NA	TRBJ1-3	ASSHQTAVSGNTIY
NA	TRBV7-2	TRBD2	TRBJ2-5	ASSPMGLAGETQY
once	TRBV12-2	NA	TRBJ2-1	ASRLGRLAGDHEQF
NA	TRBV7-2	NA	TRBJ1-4	ASSHSTTNEKLF
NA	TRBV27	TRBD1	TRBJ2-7	ASSLERTGNEQY
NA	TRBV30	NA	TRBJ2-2	ASDQGTGELF
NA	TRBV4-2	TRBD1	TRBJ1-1	ASSQNTGTVDTEAF
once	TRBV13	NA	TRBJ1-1	ASSRDPNTEAF
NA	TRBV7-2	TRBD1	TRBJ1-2	ASSSTPEDRTRGYT
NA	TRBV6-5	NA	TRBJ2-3	ASSEDTQY
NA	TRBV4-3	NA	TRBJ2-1	ASSQRGLKEEQF
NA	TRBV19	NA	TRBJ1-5	ASSIDPAPPGAQH
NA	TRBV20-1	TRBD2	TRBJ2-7	SASPMTSGRLVEQY
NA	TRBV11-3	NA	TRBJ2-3	ASSLDSGSTDTQY
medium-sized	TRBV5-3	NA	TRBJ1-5	ARSLGQGNQPQH
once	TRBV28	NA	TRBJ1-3	ASRGRYTIY
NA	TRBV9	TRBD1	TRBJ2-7	ASSPYWTGLYEQY
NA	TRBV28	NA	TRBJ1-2	ASSPPLLSYT
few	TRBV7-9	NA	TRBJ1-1	ASSLGGEAF
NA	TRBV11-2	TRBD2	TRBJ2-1	ASSLGGSGSSYNEQF
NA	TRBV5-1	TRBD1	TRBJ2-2	ASSRLQGAGTGELF
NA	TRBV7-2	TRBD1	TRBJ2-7	ASSFTGTDLFDEQY
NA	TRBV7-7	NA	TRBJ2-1	ASSPTTGYNEQF
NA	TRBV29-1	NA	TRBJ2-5	SVGGWSGETQY
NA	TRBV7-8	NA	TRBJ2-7	ASGASRGSYEQY
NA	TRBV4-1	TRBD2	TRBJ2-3	ASSLGLAASTDTQY
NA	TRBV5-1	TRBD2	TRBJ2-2	ASSFFSGQNTGELF
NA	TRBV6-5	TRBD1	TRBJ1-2	ASSPTGFGYT
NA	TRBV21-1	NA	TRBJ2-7	ASSKRQETSGSEQY
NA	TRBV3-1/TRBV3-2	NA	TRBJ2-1	ASSQGAGEQF
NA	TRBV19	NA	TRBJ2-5	ASSTGLIETQY
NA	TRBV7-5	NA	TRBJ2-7	VRSLEIKSYEQY